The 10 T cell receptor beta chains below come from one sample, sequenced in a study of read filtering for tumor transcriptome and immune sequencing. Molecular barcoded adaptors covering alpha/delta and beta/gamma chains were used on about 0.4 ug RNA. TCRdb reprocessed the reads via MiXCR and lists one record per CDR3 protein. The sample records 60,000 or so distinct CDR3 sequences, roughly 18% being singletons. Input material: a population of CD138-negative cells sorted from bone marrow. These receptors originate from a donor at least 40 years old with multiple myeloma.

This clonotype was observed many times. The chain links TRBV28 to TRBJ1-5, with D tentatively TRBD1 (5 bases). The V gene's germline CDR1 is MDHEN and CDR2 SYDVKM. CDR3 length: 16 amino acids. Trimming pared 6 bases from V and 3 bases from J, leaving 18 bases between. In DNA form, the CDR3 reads TGTGCCAGCAGCCCCTCGAGGGTGGGGCACAATCAGCCCCAGCATTTT. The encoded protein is CASSPSRVGHNQPQHF. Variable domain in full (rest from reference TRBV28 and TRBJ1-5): DVKVTQSSRYLVKRTGEKVFLECVQDMDHENMFWYRQDPGLGLRLIYFSYDVKMKEKGDIPEGYSVSREKKERFSLILESASTNQTSMYLCASSPSRVGHNQPQHFGDGTRLSIL.

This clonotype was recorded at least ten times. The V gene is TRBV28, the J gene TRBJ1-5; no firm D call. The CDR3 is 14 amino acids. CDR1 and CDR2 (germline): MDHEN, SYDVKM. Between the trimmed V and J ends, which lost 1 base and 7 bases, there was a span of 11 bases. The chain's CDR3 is CASSLSLTRQPQHF. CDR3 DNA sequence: TGTGCCAGCAGTTTATCTCTGACAAGGCAGCCCCAGCATTTT.

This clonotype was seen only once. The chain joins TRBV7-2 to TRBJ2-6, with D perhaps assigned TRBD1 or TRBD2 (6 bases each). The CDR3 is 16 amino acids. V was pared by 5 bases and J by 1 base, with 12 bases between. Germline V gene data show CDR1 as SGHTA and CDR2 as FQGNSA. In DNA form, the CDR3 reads TGTGCCAGCAGCCAAGGAGGGGGATCTGGGGCCAACGTCCTGACTTTC. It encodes CASSQGGGSGANVLTF.

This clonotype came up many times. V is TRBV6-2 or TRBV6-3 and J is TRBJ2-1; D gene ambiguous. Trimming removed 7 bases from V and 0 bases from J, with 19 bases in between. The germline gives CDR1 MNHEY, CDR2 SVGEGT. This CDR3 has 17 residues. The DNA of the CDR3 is TGTGCCAGCACCAAGAACCACCATCCTCCCTCCTACAATGAGCAGTTCTTC. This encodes CASTKNHHPPSYNEQFF.

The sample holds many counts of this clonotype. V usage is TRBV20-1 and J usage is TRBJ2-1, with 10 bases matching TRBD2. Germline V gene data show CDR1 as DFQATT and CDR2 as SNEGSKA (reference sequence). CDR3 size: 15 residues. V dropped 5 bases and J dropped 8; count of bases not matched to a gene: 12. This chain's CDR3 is CSASSLAGEIDEQFF. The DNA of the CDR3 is TGCAGTGCTTCTTCTCTAGCGGGAGAAATCGATGAGCAGTTCTTC.

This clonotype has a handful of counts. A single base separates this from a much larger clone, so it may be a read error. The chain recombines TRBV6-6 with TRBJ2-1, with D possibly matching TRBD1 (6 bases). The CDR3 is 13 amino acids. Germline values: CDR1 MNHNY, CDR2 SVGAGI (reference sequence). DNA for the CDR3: TGTGCCAGCAGTCCGGACAGCTACAATGGGCAGTTCTTC. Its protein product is CASSPDSYNGQFF.

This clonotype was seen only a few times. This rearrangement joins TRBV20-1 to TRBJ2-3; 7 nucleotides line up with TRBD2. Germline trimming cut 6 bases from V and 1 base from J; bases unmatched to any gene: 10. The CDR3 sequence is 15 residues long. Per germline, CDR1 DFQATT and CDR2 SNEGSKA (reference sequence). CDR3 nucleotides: TGCAGTGCGAGTAACCTAGCGGATCGCACAGATACGCAGTATTTT. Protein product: CSASNLADRTDTQYF.

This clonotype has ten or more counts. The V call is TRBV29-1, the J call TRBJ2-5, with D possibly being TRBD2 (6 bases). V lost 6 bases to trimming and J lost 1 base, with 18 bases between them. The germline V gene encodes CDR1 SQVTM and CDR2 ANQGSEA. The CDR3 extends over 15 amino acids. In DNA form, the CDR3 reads TGCAGCGTACCTGCGAGTAGCGGACCCCAAGAGACCCAGTACTTC. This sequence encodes CSVPASSGPQETQYF.

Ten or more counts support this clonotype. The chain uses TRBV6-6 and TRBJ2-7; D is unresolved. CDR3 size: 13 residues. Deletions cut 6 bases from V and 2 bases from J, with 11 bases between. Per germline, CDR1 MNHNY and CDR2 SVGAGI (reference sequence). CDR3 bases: TGTGCCAGCAGAACCAGCGCACCCTACGAGCAGTACTTC. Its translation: CASRTSAPYEQYF.

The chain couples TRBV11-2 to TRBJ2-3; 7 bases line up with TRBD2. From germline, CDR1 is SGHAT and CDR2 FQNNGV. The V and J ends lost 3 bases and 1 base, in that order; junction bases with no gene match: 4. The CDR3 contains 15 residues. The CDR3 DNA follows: TGTGCCAGCAGCTTTAGTGCGGGGGGCACAGATACGCAGTATTTT. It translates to CASSFSAGGTDTQYF.